This entry is about one TCR beta chain. It lacks a known antigen. Base qualities were left out, and no much larger clone turns up one base away. The sample belongs to a study of blood T cell repertoires in COVID-19 (dated by TCRdb to 2020 to 2021). Regarding the complete study: The collaborator samples originated in the United States, Italy and Spain and spanned the acute and convalescent phases of COVID-19. The prospective study material was composed of cDNA or gDNA derived from T cells, B-cell-depleted T cells, or PBMCs. Subjects who had been exposed to COVID-19, were actively infected with it, or had recovered from it provided the deeply sampled blood TCRbeta repertoires that made up the dataset. The repertoires were released in a freely available public database intended as a resource for research on the immune response to SARS-CoV-2. The samples were drawn from two sources: the first 160 participants of the ongoing ImmuneRACE study, and 950 to 1,500 subjects contributed by 6 global collaborators. Nearly every sample came with metadata listing a de-identified subject ID, COVID-19 status, age in years and sex. Where HLA class I and class II types were available, the types were taken from metadata supplied by the sample provider, not from assay-based typing.

One collaborating source in Seattle enrolled patients during active infection and followed them longitudinally through the course of disease. Collaborating institutions collected whole blood in K2EDTA tubes following their own protocols. For TCRbeta analysis, collaborators shipped samples as frozen whole blood, isolated PBMCs, or DNA extracted from either of those sample types. The immunoSEQ Assay, a bias-controlled multiplex PCR, was used to amplify TCRbeta CDR3 regions from genomic DNA. Per the source publication's procedure: The number of nucleated cells in each sample was estimated by amplification of reference gene primers within the assay. To quantify the absolute abundance of each unique TCRbeta CDR3 rearrangement, sequence reads were collapsed and filtered. For each sample, productive Simpson clonality was calculated by taking the square root of Simpson's diversity index across productive rearrangements. TCRdb limited this immuneACCESS table to in-frame rearrangements with V and J called. A share of clones is missing; checked studies link under half to unresolved V genes, and the rest is unexplained. That table furnishes V, J and clone size, whereas the DNA furnished D and trimming. The sample table records 270,000 or so clones; almost 90% of these occur just once. The top ten hold 2.1% of the sample.

The research as a whole found: Clinical and demographic metadata were provided uncurated, with the amount varying by source and participant.

The CDR1 and CDR2 encoded by the germline V gene are MNHNS and SASEGT. The V end loses 1 base and the J end loses 8 bases, and a stretch of 14 bases separates them. The CDR3 spans 15 residues, from the cysteine through the phenylalanine. Only CDR3 DNA remains: 45 bases, in frame from the first base. In this chain, TRBV6-1 is recombined with TRBJ1-4; a confident D gene designation cannot be given. This sequence originates from a woman aged 55-70 years with COVID-19, enrolled during active disease. Source material: peripheral blood. The CDR3 has the sequence CASSEVRRVEEKLFF. DNA sequence: TGTGCCAGCAGTGAAGTCAGGAGGGTTGAGGAAAAACTGTTTTTT.